One sample yielded the 20 T cell receptor beta chains listed below, sequenced in a study of blood T cell repertoires in COVID-19. This table comes from immunoSEQ multiplex PCR, and its TCRdb copy is limited to in-frame clones, with some not included. The table records under 150,000 clones, around 79% of them present only once. Sample: peripheral blood. These receptors all come from a man aged 50 to 60 with active or convalescent COVID-19.

The chain employs TRBV27 and TRBJ2-2; TRBD1 might be the D (6 bases). The germline V gene has CDR1 MNHEY and CDR2 SMNVEV (reference sequence). This CDR3 region has 14 residues. V was trimmed by 10 bases and J by 3 bases, leaving 15 bases between them. CDR3 DNA sequence: TGTGCCACCTTAGGGACATCGCACACCGGGGAGCTGTTTTTT. This sequence encodes CATLGTSHTGELFF.

About this clone: The junction departs from germline at one end; a sequencing error may be responsible. Distinct nucleotide sequences in the sample also encode this CDR3. This sequence joins TRBV7-7 and TRBJ2-3, with TRBD2 matching over 7 bases. CDR1 and CDR2 from the germline V gene are SSHAT and FNYEAQ (reference sequence). The CDR3 covers 14 residues. CDR3 in DNA: TGTGCTAGCAGCCTTAGCGGGAGCACAGATACGCAGTATTTT. It encodes CASSLSGSTDTQYF.

CDR3 coding DNA: TGTGCCAGCAGCTTTCCTAGCGGGAAGGGCATTGACACCGGGGAGCTGTTTTTT. Its protein is CASSFPSGKGIDTGELFF. V is TRBV7-3 and J is TRBJ2-2, with 9 bases that match TRBD2. Germline values: CDR1 SGHTA, CDR2 FQGTGA. The CDR3 is made up of 18 amino acids. Unmatched junction bases numbered 11, after V lost 3 bases and J lost 3 bases.

This clone was observed once. The rearrangement uses TRBV27 and TRBJ1-2; no firm D call. The CDR3 spans 13 residues. Trimming removed 6 bases at V and 4 bases at J, with 12 bases between. Germline values: CDR1 MNHEY, CDR2 SMNVEV (reference sequence). CDR3 DNA: TGTGCCAGCAGCCCAACCGGGTTCTATGGCTACACCTTC. The encoded protein is CASSPTGFYGYTF.

The V and J genes are TRBV11-2 and TRBJ1-2; D may be TRBD1 (5 bases). Between the trimmed V and J ends, which lost 3 bases and 1 base, there was a span of 15 bases. The CDR3 is 16 amino acids. The germline V gene has CDR1 SGHAT and CDR2 FQNNGV. The CDR3 nucleotides are TGTGCCAGCAGCTTTCGGGGGATCCAACTTAACTATGGCTACACCTTC. Encoded protein: CASSFRGIQLNYGYTF.

The sample holds a few counts of this clone. The chain is built from TRBV7-8 and TRBJ2-7; D is perhaps TRBD2 (5 bases). V dropped 1 base and J dropped 6 bases, with 10 bases sitting between them. CDR1 SGHVS and CDR2 FQNEAQ come from the germline V gene. The CDR3 totals 13 residues. This chain's CDR3 is CASSLGSRGEQYF. The CDR3 DNA reads as TGTGCCAGCAGCTTAGGGAGCCGGGGCGAGCAGTACTTC.

J is TRBJ2-7 and V is TRBV9; the match to TRBD2 covers 9 bases. Germline loops: CDR1 SGDLS, CDR2 YYNGEE. Losses at the gene ends were 3 bases for V and 2 bases for J; bases not matched to a gene: 6. CDR3 size: 15 residues. The CDR3 DNA is TGTGCCAGCAGCGCATCGGGACTAGCAGCCTACGAGCAGTACTTC. Protein: CASSASGLAAYEQYF.

In DNA, the CDR3 is TGCGCCAGCAGCCAAGTAGCTCCGGCGAGCCTCAATCAGCCCCAGCATTTT. As protein: CASSQVAPASLNQPQHF. The rearrangement joins TRBV4-1 to TRBJ1-5; D not certain. V lost 1 base, J lost 3 bases, and 16 bases lay in between. Germline V lookup: CDR1 MGHRA, CDR2 YSYEKL. The CDR3 is 17 residues long.

This chain connects TRBV5-6 to TRBJ2-7; D remains ambiguous. The germline V gene encodes CDR1 SGHDT and CDR2 YYEEEE. CDR3 length equals 14 residues. V lost 0 bases and J lost 9, with 16 bases in between. The CDR3, as DNA: TGTGCCAGCAGCTTGGTGGGCCCCGATGCCCTGCAGTACTTC. Its translation: CASSLVGPDALQYF. The full variable domain, its missing parts supplied by reference TRBV5-6 and TRBJ2-7, is DAGVTQSPTHLIKTRGQQVTLRCSPKSGHDTVSWYQQALGQGPQFIFQYYEEEERQRGNFPDRFSGHQFPNYSSELNVNALLLGDSALYLCASSLVGPDALQYFGPGTRLTVT.

The V and J genes are TRBV9 and TRBJ2-1, with TRBD2 matching 7 bases. CDR3 length: 17 residues. Per the germline V gene, CDR1 is SGDLS and CDR2 is YYNGEE. Trimming took 2 bases from V and 1 from J; bases not matched to a gene: 9. Written as DNA, the CDR3 is TGTGCCAGCAGCGTGTCTAGCGGAGACCTGTCCTACAATGAGCAGTTCTTC. It encodes CASSVSSGDLSYNEQFF.

A note on this clone: Compared with germline, one end of the junction differs, possibly owing to a read error. The chain's CDR3 is CASSLVGQSSYEQCF. The DNA for the CDR3 is TGTGCCAGCAGCCTTGTCGGACAGAGCTCCTACGAGCAGTGCTTC. The chain carries TRBV7-2 and TRBJ2-7; possible D gene TRBD1, 6 bases. Germline V gives CDR1 SGHTA, CDR2 FQGNSA. The CDR3 contains 15 residues.

The chain combines TRBV5-3 with TRBJ1-1, with 7 bases aligning to TRBD1. TRBV5-3 is known as an ORF, though its function is uncertain. This CDR3 comprises 16 residues. V shed 0 bases and J 10 bases; nucleotides not matched to a gene: 15. The CDR3 sequence is CARSLVSRQGSDGAFF. As DNA, the CDR3 is TGTGCCAGAAGCTTGGTATCCCGACAGGGTTCGGATGGAGCTTTCTTT.

The rearrangement joins TRBV29-1 to TRBJ2-5; D is uncertain. In germline, CDR1 is SQVTM, CDR2 ANQGSEA. CDR3 length equals 12 residues. V lost 7 bases to trimming and J lost 4 bases, with 13 bases between them. In DNA form, the CDR3 reads TGCAGCGCCCAACGGAGTGGAGAGACCCAGTACTTC. Translated: CSAQRSGETQYF.

This clone showed up just a few times. The rearrangement uses TRBV7-2 and TRBJ1-6, with 8 bases that match TRBD1. V lost 4 bases, J lost 10 bases, and 6 bases stayed unmatched. This CDR3 has 14 amino acids. Germline lookup yields CDR1 SGHTA and CDR2 FQGNSA. CDR3 bases: TGTGCCAGCAGCTCCTCAGGGGGCCGCTCACCCCTCCACTTT. This sequence encodes CASSSSGGRSPLHF.

The chain is built from TRBV11-2 and TRBJ2-2, with 8 nucleotides matching TRBD2. Germline CDR1 and CDR2: SGHAT and FQNNGV. V was pared by 4 bases and J by 1 base, with 14 bases of the junction left unmatched. The CDR3 is 19 amino acids. CDR3 DNA sequence: TGTGCCAGCAGCTCCCTGGGGAGAGCGGGAGACCAGAACACCGGGGAGCTGTTTTTT. It specifies CASSSLGRAGDQNTGELFF.

The rearrangement joins TRBV28 to TRBJ2-2; D remains ambiguous. The CDR3 spans 15 residues. Germline CDR1 reads MDHEN; CDR2 reads SYDVKM. V lost 6 bases and J 0 bases, leaving 11 bases between the germline ends. The CDR3 here is CASRPIQANTGELFF. The CDR3 DNA follows: TGTGCCAGCAGACCGATACAAGCGAACACCGGGGAGCTGTTTTTT.

For the CDR3, the DNA is TGTGCCATCACCATGGAGGTTAAGAATGGCTACACCTTC. It is translated as CAITMEVKNGYTF. V usage is TRBV10-3 and J usage is TRBJ1-2; D gene uncertain. The CDR3 contains 13 residues. CDR1 is ENHRY and CDR2 is SYGVKD in the germline V gene. V was shortened by 7 bases and J by 6 bases, with 15 bases between the two germline ends.

V and J are TRBV11-1 and TRBJ2-1; D might be TRBD2 (5 bases). The germline V gene encodes CDR1 SGHAT and CDR2 FQDESV (reference sequence). The CDR3 runs 14 residues. Trimming removed 5 bases at V and 7 bases at J, with 15 bases between. This CDR3 is CASSPVRVGNEQFF. For the CDR3, the DNA is TGTGCCAGCAGCCCCGTGCGGGTGGGGAATGAGCAGTTCTTC.

The chain has TRBV3-1 (or the pseudogene TRBV3-2) and TRBJ2-7; 12 positions agree with TRBD2. This CDR3 spans 17 amino acids. The junction had 7 bases not matched to a gene; V was cut back by 4 bases and J by 0 bases. CDR1 and CDR2 from the germline V gene are LGHDT and YNNKEL (reference sequence). As DNA, the CDR3 is TGTGCCAGCAGCCTAAGGAAGACTAGCGGGAGCTCCTACGAGCAGTACTTC. This codes for CASSLRKTSGSSYEQYF.

CDR3 sequence reads: CASSIRQGRYGYTF. The CDR3 DNA follows: TGTGCCAGTAGTATCCGACAGGGAAGGTATGGCTACACCTTC. The chain couples TRBV19 to TRBJ1-2; TRBD1 matches 7 bases. Germline trimming cut 3 bases from V and 5 bases from J; bases unmatched to any gene: 6. The CDR3 has 14 amino acids. Germline CDR1 is LNHDA and CDR2 is SQIVND (reference sequence).